This T cell receptor (beta chain) was observed in a study of PD-1 blockade in classical Hodgkin lymphoma. Measured with immunoSEQ multiplex PCR; TCRdb has only the in-frame clones, and not every one. The sample carries about 39,000 clones, more than 70% recorded once. V lost 2 bases and J 0 bases, leaving 18 bases between the germline ends. The CDR3 has 17 residues. Germline CDR1 is SGDLS and CDR2 is YYNGEE. Every single patient, without exception, relapsed after autologous stem cell transplantation, and brentuximab vedotin exposure varied. Patients' outcomes at their best amounted to complete response, partial response or progressive disease. The table lists this clone with a count of one.

Sequencing used peripheral blood mononuclear cells (PBMCs), obtained at baseline. The origin of this receptor is a human donor with classical Hodgkin lymphoma. The chain employs TRBV9 and TRBJ2-7, with D perhaps matching TRBD2 (6 bases). The CDR3 sequence is CASSVGVGGIPSYEQYF. CDR3 nucleotides: TGTGCCAGCAGCGTCGGGGTGGGCGGGATACCCTCCTACGAGCAGTACTTC.